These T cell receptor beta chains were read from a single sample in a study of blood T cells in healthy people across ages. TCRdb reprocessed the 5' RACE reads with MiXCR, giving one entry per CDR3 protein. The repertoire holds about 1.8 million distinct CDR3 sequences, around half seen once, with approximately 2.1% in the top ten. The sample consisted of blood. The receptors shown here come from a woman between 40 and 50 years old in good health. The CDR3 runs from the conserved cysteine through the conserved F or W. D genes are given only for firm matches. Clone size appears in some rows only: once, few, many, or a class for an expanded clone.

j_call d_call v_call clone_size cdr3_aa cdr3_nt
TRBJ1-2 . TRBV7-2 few CASSLVKFGGNYGYTF TGTGCCAGCAGCTTAGTTAAGTTCGGGGGGAACTATGGCTACACCTTC
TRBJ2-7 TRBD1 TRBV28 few CASSFGTGGAFTYEQYF TGTGCCAGCAGTTTCGGAACAGGGGGCGCGTTCACCTACGAGCAGTACTTC
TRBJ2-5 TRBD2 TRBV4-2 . CASSQDRAGGYQETQYF TGTGCCAGCAGCCAAGACAGAGCGGGGGGGTACCAAGAGACCCAGTACTTC
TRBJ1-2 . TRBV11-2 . CASRERGASFYGYTF TGTGCCAGCAGGGAACGGGGAGCCAGTTTCTATGGCTACACCTTC
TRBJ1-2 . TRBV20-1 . CSAAGRAKGGYTF TGCAGTGCCGCCGGGAGAGCAAAGGGTGGCTACACCTTC
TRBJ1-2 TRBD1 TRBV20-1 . CSARETGITYGYTF TGCAGTGCTAGAGAGACAGGGATAACTTATGGCTACACCTTC
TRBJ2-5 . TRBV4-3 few CASSQDDRDAETQYF TGCGCCAGCAGCCAAGATGATAGGGACGCGGAGACCCAGTACTTC
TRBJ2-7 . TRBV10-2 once CASSEFLRRLSFHEQYF TGCGCCAGCAGTGAGTTCCTGAGGCGATTGTCTTTCCACGAGCAGTACTTC
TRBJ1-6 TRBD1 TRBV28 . CASSLLQGVGSPLHF TGTGCCAGCAGTTTACTCCAGGGGGTAGGATCACCCCTCCACTTT
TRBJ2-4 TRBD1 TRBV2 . CASRSEGARQYF TGTGCCAGCAGGTCTGAGGGGGCGAGGCAGTACTTC
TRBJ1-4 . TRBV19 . CASSIGRTSDEKLFF TGTGCCAGTAGTATAGGCCGGACCTCGGATGAAAAACTGTTTTTT
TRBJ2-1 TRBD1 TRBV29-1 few CSVRQGAGSPNEQFF TGCAGCGTCCGGCAGGGGGCGGGATCCCCCAATGAGCAGTTCTTC
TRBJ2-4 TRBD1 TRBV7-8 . CASSSAGGAAKNIQYF TGTGCCAGCAGCTCAGCAGGGGGTGCGGCCAAAAACATTCAGTACTTC
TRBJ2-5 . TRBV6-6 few CASSYEQEETQYF TGTGCCAGCAGTTACGAACAGGAAGAGACCCAGTACTTC
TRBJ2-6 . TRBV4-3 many CASSQASGANVLTF TGTGCCAGCAGCCAAGCCTCTGGGGCCAACGTCCTGACTTTC
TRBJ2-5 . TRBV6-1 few CASSENRILETQYF TGTGCCAGCAGTGAAAACAGAATTTTGGAGACCCAGTACTTC
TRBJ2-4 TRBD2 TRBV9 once CASSVGLAGVGNIQYF TGTGCCAGCAGCGTAGGGCTAGCGGGGGTAGGGAACATTCAGTACTTC
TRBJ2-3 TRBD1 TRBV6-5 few CASSPRQGRDTQYF TGTGCCAGCAGTCCTAGACAGGGAAGAGATACGCAGTATTTT
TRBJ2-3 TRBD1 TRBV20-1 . CSARGIGGDRGDTQYF TGCAGTGCAAGAGGGATTGGGGGCGACAGGGGAGATACGCAGTATTTT
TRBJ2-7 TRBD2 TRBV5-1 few CASSPGLALSYEQYF TGCGCCAGCAGCCCGGGACTAGCCCTCTCCTACGAGCAGTACTTC
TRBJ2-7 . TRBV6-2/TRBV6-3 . CASSYRTGPEQYF TGTGCCAGCAGTTACCGAACAGGGCCCGAGCAGTACTTC
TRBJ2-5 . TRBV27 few CASSLMNSETQYF TGTGCCAGCAGTTTAATGAATTCAGAGACCCAGTACTTC
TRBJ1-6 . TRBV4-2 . CASSQDGPGGYNSPLHF TGTGCCAGCAGCCAAGATGGACCCGGGGGCTATAATTCACCCCTCCACTTT
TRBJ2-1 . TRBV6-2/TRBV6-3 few CASSLRGKPYNEQFF TGTGCCAGCAGTTTGAGAGGGAAGCCCTACAATGAGCAGTTCTTC
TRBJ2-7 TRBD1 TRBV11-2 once CASTRMWGQQMPYEQYF TGTGCCAGCACTAGAATGTGGGGACAGCAAATGCCCTACGAGCAGTACTTC
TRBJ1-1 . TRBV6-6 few CASRTLNTEAFF TGTGCCAGCAGGACATTGAACACTGAAGCTTTCTTT